Listed here are 5 T cell receptor beta chains from one sample, sequenced in a study of T cells in Graves' hyperthyroidism and ophthalmopathy. RNA transcripts were the template for amplifying TCR beta CDR3 regions. First-round RT-PCR of the TCR CDR3 relied on the HTBI primer set. MiXCR, applied by TCRdb to the multiplex PCR reads, yields one record per CDR3 protein. This table has 350,000 to 450,000 distinct CDR3 sequences, over 11% appearing once. Sequencing was done on a sample of blood. The receptor source for this set is a woman aged 55-69 years with Graves' hyperthyroidism.

In this sample, this clonotype turned up many times. This sequence joins TRBV28 and TRBJ2-5; tentatively, D is TRBD2 (6 bases). The CDR3 covers 15 residues. Trimming took off 3 bases at V and 0 bases at J, with 11 bases between the two ends. Germline assignment: CDR1 MDHEN and CDR2 SYDVKM. The chain's CDR3 is CASSLAGKYQETQYF. CDR3 nucleotides: TGTGCCAGCAGTTTGGCGGGAAAGTACCAAGAGACCCAGTACTTC. Full variable domain (remainder filled in from reference TRBV28 and TRBJ2-5): DVKVTQSSRYLVKRTGEKVFLECVQDMDHENMFWYRQDPGLGLRLIYFSYDVKMKEKGDIPEGYSVSREKKERFSLILESASTNQTSMYLCASSLAGKYQETQYFGPGTRLLVL.

This clonotype was seen repeatedly, ten times or more. The junction differs from germline at one of its ends, possibly a read error. J is TRBJ2-1 and V is TRBV5-1; no definite D call. The CDR3 contains 16 residues. Germline CDR1 SGHRS, CDR2 YFSETQ. The CDR3: CASSPPALSSYNEQFF. DNA for the CDR3: TGTGCCAGCAGTCCCCCGGCCCTGAGCTCCTACAATGAGCAGTTCTTC. Based on the CDR3 plus reference TRBV5-1 and TRBJ2-1, the full variable domain is KAGVTQTPRYLIKTRGQQVTLSCSPISGHRSVSWYQQTPGQGLQFLFEYFSETQRNKGNFPGRFSGRQFSNSRSEMNVSTLELGDSALYLCASSPPALSSYNEQFFGPGTRLTVL.

This clonotype has at least ten counts. The chain employs TRBV6-1 and TRBJ1-4, with D possibly being TRBD1 (6 bases). Germline lookup yields CDR1 MNHNS and CDR2 SASEGT. This CDR3 has 15 amino acids. V lost 4 bases and J lost 4, with 13 bases in between. The CDR3 bases are TGTGCCAGCAGTGGTCCGGACAGCCTTAATGAAAAACTGTTTTTT. It codes for CASSGPDSLNEKLFF.

There are many counts of this clonotype. V is TRBV18 and J is TRBJ1-1, with TRBD1 matching 8 bases. The length of the CDR3 is 13 residues. The germline V gene encodes CDR1 KGHSH and CDR2 LQKENI. V was pared by 3 bases and J by 8 bases, with 5 bases of the junction left unmatched. The CDR3 region has the DNA TGTGCCAGCTCACCGGACAGGGTGCCAGAAGCTTTCTTT. Protein: CASSPDRVPEAFF.

This clonotype was detected many times. The chain carries TRBV3-1 and TRBJ2-7; TRBD2 aligns across 9 bases. Germline V gene sequence: CDR1 LGHDT, CDR2 YNNKEL (reference sequence). Trimming removed 1 base from V and 0 bases from J; junction bases left unmatched: 4. The CDR3 is made up of 16 amino acids. For the CDR3, the DNA is TGTGCCAGCAGCCAAGTGCTAGCGGGGTTCTCCTACGAGCAGTACTTC. Protein: CASSQVLAGFSYEQYF.